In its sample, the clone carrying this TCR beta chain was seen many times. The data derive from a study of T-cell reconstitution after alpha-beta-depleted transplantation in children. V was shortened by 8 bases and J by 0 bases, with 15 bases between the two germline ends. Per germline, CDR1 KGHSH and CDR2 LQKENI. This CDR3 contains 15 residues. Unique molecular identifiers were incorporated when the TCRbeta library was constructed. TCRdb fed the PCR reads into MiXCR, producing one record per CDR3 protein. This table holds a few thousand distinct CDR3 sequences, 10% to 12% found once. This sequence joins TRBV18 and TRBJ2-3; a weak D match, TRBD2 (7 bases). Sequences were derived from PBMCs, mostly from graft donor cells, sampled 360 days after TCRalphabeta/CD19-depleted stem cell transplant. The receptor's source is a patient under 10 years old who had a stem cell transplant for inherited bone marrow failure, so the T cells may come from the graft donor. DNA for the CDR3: TGTGCCAGCGGGGGGGGCCGGGGAAGCACAGATACGCAGTATTTT. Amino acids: CASGGGRGSTDTQYF.